This TCR beta chain stems from a study of blood T cell repertoires in COVID-19. Study background: Whether acute or convalescent, the COVID-19 samples came from the United States, Italy and Spain. Sources were T cells, B-cell-depleted T cells, or PBMCs; the material itself was cDNA or gDNA.

Seattle's cohort entered during active infection and was followed longitudinally. Germline-derived CDR1 and CDR2 are SGHNT and YENEEA. This CDR3 comprises 14 residues. V was clipped by 5 bases and J by 1 base, with 11 bases between them. Methods used by the authors: Amplified reference gene primers provided the basis for estimating nucleated cell counts. Assay used: immunoSEQ multiplex PCR; TCRdb lists only in-frame clones, some missing. The V and J calls and clone size come from that table; D and trimming were worked out from the DNA. The repertoire consists of roughly 100,000 clones, with 70% to 90% occurring once and the leading ten covering around 3.9%.

The chain employs TRBV11-3 and TRBJ2-5; tentative D call: TRBD1 (6 bases). The source material was peripheral blood. The TCR sequence derives from a human donor with COVID-19, enrolled during active disease. The donor label of this sample is uncertain. CDR3 region: CASSRGQFQETQYF. CDR3 sequence (DNA): TGTGCCAGCAGCCGAGGACAGTTCCAAGAGACCCAGTACTTC.